This T cell receptor (beta chain) derives from a study of response to subunit inactivated influenza vaccine. Germline CDR1 is SQVTM and CDR2 is ANQGSEA. The CDR3 has 13 amino acids. After removal of 6 bases from V and 8 bases from J, the junction contained 12 bases not matched to a gene. TCRdb recomputed calls from the RT-PCR reads with MiXCR, one row per CDR3 protein. The sample yields more than 450,000 distinct CDR3 sequences, about 11% seen once. The same specimen was also included in a second study, on T cells expressing NK-cell markers. In that study: The authors made TCR beta cDNA libraries by 5'RACE template switching. This switching added a universal primer site and UMIs. Within the sequenced cohort of eight donors, seven exhibited HCMV seropositivity and one was seronegative. The study found dominant NKG2C+ clonotypes at roughly 1.0-7.0% of CD8+ T cells in several donors.

The sample was PBMCs from blood, taken on the day of vaccination. The TCR was taken from a man aged 50-60 years who received an inactivated influenza vaccine. The genes are TRBV29-1 and TRBJ1-2, with 7 nucleotides matching TRBD1. CDR3 nucleotides: TGCAGCGTCCCCAAGACAGGGCGGGAAGGCTACACCTTC. Its translation: CSVPKTGREGYTF.